These 27 T cell receptor beta chains were all obtained from the same sample, sequenced in a study of identical twins. Each CDR3 protein gets one entry after TCRdb re-called the 5' RACE reads with MiXCR. Seen here are about 220,000 distinct CDR3 sequences, around 9.6% observed once, and the top ten hold 5% to 6.5%. Sequenced input: memory (CD45RO+) T cells sorted from blood. The receptors stem from a woman in her late teens or twenties in good health.

The V gene is TRBV12-3 or TRBV12-4, the J gene TRBJ2-1; TRBD2 matches at 9 bases. The CDR3 is 15 amino acids. Germline trimming cut 3 bases from V and 4 bases from J; bases unmatched to any gene: 4. The CDR3 here is CASSLRGGVYNEQFF. Written as DNA, the CDR3 is TGTGCCAGCAGTTTGCGCGGGGGGGTATACAATGAGCAGTTCTTC.

This clonotype came up a few times. This chain uses TRBV2 with TRBJ2-5, with D possibly matching TRBD2 (5 bases). The CDR3 covers 12 residues. With 4 bases removed from V and 4 bases from J, the gap between germline ends came to 7 bases. Germline V lookup: CDR1 SNHLY, CDR2 FYNNEI. The CDR3 coding sequence is TGTGCCAGCAGTGTACGGGGAGAGACCCAGTACTTC. It codes for CASSVRGETQYF.

The chain has TRBV2 and TRBJ2-5; maybe TRBD2 (6 bases). The CDR3 is made up of 14 amino acids. Looked up from germline, CDR1 is SNHLY and CDR2 is FYNNEI. Trimming left V 4 bases short and J 5 bases short, with 14 bases between. CDR3: CASSGPLAPETQYF. The CDR3 nucleotides are TGTGCCAGCAGTGGCCCACTAGCCCCCGAGACCCAGTACTTC.

This clonotype was counted a few times. The rearrangement joins TRBV10-3 to TRBJ2-1; the D is unclear. This CDR3 spans 13 amino acids. The germline gives CDR1 ENHRY, CDR2 SYGVKD. Trimming took off 6 bases at V and 6 bases at J, with 12 bases between the two ends. CDR3 DNA: TGTGCCATCAGGGCAGGTGCCACCAATGAGCAGTTCTTC. It translates to CAIRAGATNEQFF.

This sequence joins TRBV29-1 and TRBJ1-5; D ambiguous. CDR3 size: 11 residues. Germline V lookup: CDR1 SQVTM, CDR2 ANQGSEA. V gave up 4 bases and J gave up 8 bases, with 9 bases separating them. CDR3 coding DNA: TGCAGCGTTGGCAGTACGGAGCCCCAGCATTTT. Its translation is CSVGSTEPQHF.

The chain recombines TRBV20-1 with TRBJ2-7, with 7 bases that match TRBD1. Germline V CDR1 and CDR2: DFQATT, SNEGSKA (reference sequence). CDR3 length: 13 amino acids. Germline trimming cut 6 bases from V and 7 bases from J; bases unmatched to any gene: 12. CDR3 protein: CSALMTGIKEQYF. Written as DNA, the CDR3 is TGCAGTGCCCTTATGACAGGGATAAAAGAGCAGTACTTC.

This clonotype was observed a few times. This chain connects TRBV20-1 to TRBJ1-2; tentatively, D is TRBD1 (6 bases). CDR1 is DFQATT, CDR2 SNEGSKA, per germline (reference sequence). The CDR3 spans 17 residues. The ends were cut back, 0 bases at V and 0 bases at J, with 17 bases in the middle. The CDR3 coding sequence is TGCAGTGCTAGAGATATTTGGGGGGGCGAGTCTAACTATGGCTACACCTTC. Its translation: CSARDIWGGESNYGYTF.

This chain connects TRBV7-9 to TRBJ2-3; D might be TRBD1 or TRBD2, each matching 5 bases. V was pared by 5 bases and J by 3 bases, with 12 bases between. CDR1 SEHNR and CDR2 FQNEAQ come from the germline V gene (reference sequence). The CDR3 runs 14 residues. This chain's CDR3 is CASSPKGRTDTQYF. The CDR3 DNA reads as TGTGCCAGCAGCCCAAAGGGGAGAACAGATACGCAGTATTTT.

This clonotype came up many times. J is TRBJ2-7 and V is TRBV20-1; 14 nucleotides line up with TRBD2. CDR3 length equals 15 residues. The germline V gene encodes CDR1 DFQATT and CDR2 SNEGSKA (reference sequence). J lost 5 bases, V lost 5 bases, and 8 bases had no gene match. The DNA for the CDR3 is TGCAGTGCTTCCTTGACTAGCGGGAGGGGCCACGAGCAGTACTTC. This encodes CSASLTSGRGHEQYF.

This clonotype was recorded many times. The chain employs TRBV12-3 or TRBV12-4 and TRBJ2-4; 7 bases fit TRBD1. Trimming at V came to 5 bases and at J to 0 bases, leaving 7 bases not matched to a gene. CDR3 length: 16 residues. Here the CDR3 DNA reads TGTGCCAGCAGTCCTTACAGGGGCCTAGCCAAAAACATTCAGTACTTC. It encodes CASSPYRGLAKNIQYF.

This clonotype was recorded a few times. The chain joins TRBV10-3 to TRBJ2-4; D gene unclear. CDR3 length: 14 residues. V was cut by 8 bases and J by 3 bases, with 14 bases left in between. Germline CDR1 is ENHRY and CDR2 is SYGVKD. DNA of the CDR3: TGTGCCATCTCTCCGGGTTCGGGCAAAAACATTCAGTACTTC. Translating gives CAISPGSGKNIQYF.

The V gene is TRBV20-1, the J gene TRBJ2-1; D may be TRBD2 (6 bases). The CDR3 spans 14 residues. CDR1 is DFQATT and CDR2 is SNEGSKA in the germline V gene (reference sequence). V gave up 6 bases and J gave up 0 bases, with 12 bases separating them. CDR3 loop: CSARSGNSYNEQFF. CDR3 bases: TGCAGTGCCCGTAGCGGAAACTCCTACAATGAGCAGTTCTTC.

In DNA, the CDR3 is TGTGCCAGCAGCGCCCAGGGTGAAGCTTTCTTT. This translates into CASSAQGEAFF. The chain employs TRBV27 and TRBJ1-1; a possible D gene is TRBD1 (5 bases). The CDR3 spans 11 residues. V shed 6 bases and J shed 7 bases, with 9 bases lying between them. CDR1 is MNHEY, CDR2 SMNVEV, per germline (reference sequence).

This clonotype has a handful of counts. This chain uses TRBV10-3 with TRBJ2-7, with D unclear. This CDR3 contains 13 residues. V lost 7 bases, J lost 3 bases, and 13 bases lay in between. The V gene's germline CDR1 is ENHRY and CDR2 SYGVKD. CDR3 in amino acids: CAITADIGYEQYF. The CDR3 bases are TGTGCCATCACTGCCGACATCGGCTACGAGCAGTACTTC.

This clonotype appeared a few times. The chain carries TRBV18 and TRBJ2-7, with 10 bases lining up with TRBD1. CDR3 size: 14 residues. Trimming at V came to 4 bases and at J to 5 bases, leaving 5 bases not matched to a gene. Germline loops: CDR1 KGHSH, CDR2 LQKENI. CDR3 amino acids: CASSRYGTGDEQYF. CDR3 bases: TGTGCCAGCTCACGATATGGGACAGGGGACGAGCAGTACTTC. Together with reference TRBV18 and TRBJ2-7, the CDR3 gives the full variable domain: NAGVMQNPRHLVRRRGQEARLRCSPMKGHSHVYWYRQLPEEGLKFMVYLQKENIIDESGMPKERFSAEFPKEGPSILRIQQVVRGDSAAYFCASSRYGTGDEQYFGPGTRLTVT.

The chain combines TRBV12-3 or TRBV12-4 with TRBJ2-3, with TRBD2 matching 7 bases. This CDR3 is 14 amino acids long. The V gene end was trimmed by 6 bases and the J gene end by 8 bases; junction bases not matched to a gene: 11. The CDR3 is CASRGLERRGTQYF. The CDR3 DNA sequence: TGTGCCAGCAGAGGACTAGAAAGGCGAGGTACGCAGTATTTT.

This clonotype has a count of ten or more. This rearrangement joins TRBV6-1 to TRBJ1-1, with D perhaps matching TRBD1 (5 bases). The CDR3 contains 15 residues. Trimming took off 7 bases at V and 1 base at J, with 16 bases between the two ends. Germline assignment: CDR1 MNHNS and CDR2 SASEGT. CDR3 residues: CASTRGGGANTEAFF. Here the CDR3 DNA reads TGTGCCAGCACCCGAGGCGGGGGTGCGAACACTGAAGCTTTCTTT.

The gene calls are TRBV18 and TRBJ2-7, with 10 bases identical to TRBD1. Germline V gives CDR1 KGHSH, CDR2 LQKENI. This CDR3 has 15 residues. The ends lost 0 bases at V and 3 bases at J; junction bases unmatched: 2. The DNA of the CDR3 is TGTGCCAGCTCACCACCGGGGGACAGGGGCTACGAGCAGTACTTC. The encoded protein is CASSPPGDRGYEQYF.

This clonotype was counted a few times. V and J are TRBV15 and TRBJ2-5, with 8 bases that match TRBD1. The V and J ends lost 5 bases and 4 bases, in that order; junction bases with no gene match: 6. In germline, CDR1 is LNHNV, CDR2 YYDKDF (reference sequence). The CDR3 consists of 14 residues. CDR3 residues: CATSGVDRGETQYF. The DNA of the CDR3 is TGTGCCACCAGCGGGGTTGACAGGGGAGAGACCCAGTACTTC.

The chain recombines TRBV11-2 with TRBJ2-3; D unresolved. Deletions cut 6 bases from V and 1 base from J, with 11 bases between. The CDR3 covers 14 residues. The V gene's germline CDR1 is SGHAT and CDR2 FQNNGV. The CDR3 loop reads CASRPKHRTDTQYF. CDR3 nucleotides: TGTGCCAGCAGACCAAAACATCGCACAGATACGCAGTATTTT.

Many counts were recorded for this clonotype. The gene calls are TRBV12-3 or TRBV12-4 and TRBJ1-2; D gene unclear. The ends were cut back, 0 bases at V and 6 bases at J, with 14 bases in the middle. This CDR3 spans 15 amino acids. CDR3 residues: CASSLARTATDGYTF. CDR3 DNA: TGTGCCAGCAGTTTAGCGCGGACGGCCACCGATGGCTACACCTTC.

There are many counts of this clonotype. The CDR3 protein is CASSPEAGIYGYTF. CDR3 coding DNA: TGTGCCAGCAGCCCGGAGGCAGGAATTTATGGCTACACCTTC. The V and J genes are TRBV7-2 and TRBJ1-2; D gene unclear. This CDR3 comprises 14 residues. The germline V and J ends were trimmed by 5 bases and 5 bases, with 15 bases remaining between them. Germline CDR1 is SGHTA and CDR2 is FQGNSA.

V is TRBV20-1 and J is TRBJ2-1, with 7 bases fitting TRBD2. Germline V gene data show CDR1 as DFQATT and CDR2 as SNEGSKA (reference sequence). CDR3 length: 14 residues. Trimming removed 4 bases from V and 4 bases from J; junction bases left unmatched: 7. CDR3 DNA sequence: TGCAGTGCTACCCGGGACTACCCTTACAATGAGCAGTTCTTC. Its translation is CSATRDYPYNEQFF.

The sample holds a few counts of this clonotype. The chain joins TRBV6-1 to TRBJ2-7; D unclear. V dropped 6 bases and J dropped 1 base, with 16 bases sitting between them. Germline lookup yields CDR1 MNHNS and CDR2 SASEGT. The length of the CDR3 is 15 residues. CDR3 amino acids: CASRSRGGRSYEQYF. The CDR3 bases are TGTGCCAGCAGGTCCCGAGGCGGTAGGTCCTACGAGCAGTACTTC.

A few counts support this clonotype. The J gene is TRBJ2-7, the V gene TRBV20-1, with D hard to call. Germline V lookup: CDR1 DFQATT, CDR2 SNEGSKA (reference sequence). Trimming stripped 0 bases from V and 6 bases from J, with 15 bases between. The CDR3 has 14 residues. CDR3 protein: CSAREAVKAGEQYF. The CDR3 DNA is TGCAGTGCTAGAGAGGCAGTCAAGGCAGGCGAGCAGTACTTC.

This clonotype has a handful of counts. This sequence joins TRBV7-9 and TRBJ1-1; D is perhaps TRBD1 (5 bases). In germline, CDR1 is SEHNR, CDR2 FQNEAQ (reference sequence). Trimming left V 4 bases short and J 1 base short, with 10 bases between. The length of the CDR3 is 14 residues. The CDR3 spells CASSSRERNTEAFF. The CDR3 bases are TGTGCCAGCAGCTCCAGGGAGCGGAACACTGAAGCTTTCTTT.

This clonotype has only a few counts. The genes are TRBV7-2 and TRBJ1-1; D call uncertain. Trimming left V 4 bases short and J 7 bases short, with 13 bases between. The germline gives CDR1 SGHTA, CDR2 FQGNSA. The CDR3 length is 13 residues. The CDR3 sequence is CASSSNGRREAFF. CDR3 DNA sequence: TGTGCCAGCAGCTCTAACGGACGGCGTGAAGCTTTCTTT.